These 24 T cell receptor beta chains originate from one sample sequenced in a study of identical twins (TCRdb year 2016). The library came from 5' RACE. The run used an Illumina HiSeq 2000. Through fastp at Q25 and MiXCR, TCRdb rebuilt clones from the public reads, retaining in-frame beta chains. Each record represents a unique CDR3 protein, reported with the most common genes and DNA among its rows. The sample records some 1,600,000 distinct CDR3 sequences, roughly a third of which are singletons. The ten largest clones add up to roughly 0.3% of the sample. Sequenced input: cord blood. The source is a newborn girl in good health.

The chain employs TRBV5-1 and TRBJ1-1; 7 bases match TRBD1. J gave up 5 bases and V 6 bases, and 10 bases lay outside the gene matches. Germline values: CDR1 SGHRS, CDR2 YFSETQ. The CDR3 extends over 14 amino acids. CDR3 in DNA: TGCGCCAGCACCATAAGACAGGGCGGGACTGAAGCTTTCTTT. Its translation is CASTIRQGGTEAFF.

The table lists this clonotype with a few counts. The chain couples TRBV12-3 or TRBV12-4 to TRBJ2-1; TRBD2 matches 8 bases. The J call may not be correct, given that the DNA end is closer to TRBJ2-7. This CDR3 comprises 16 residues. CDR3: CASSLGGGSSYNEQYF. In DNA, the CDR3 is TGTGCCAGCAGTCTAGGCGGGGGGAGCTCCTACAATGAGCAGTACTTC.

The V and J genes are TRBV6-8 and TRBJ2-7, with D possibly TRBD1 on 6 matching bases. Trimming took 6 bases from V and 4 from J, leaving 10 bases between them. Looked up from germline, CDR1 is MNHGY and CDR2 is SAAAGT. This CDR3 region has 12 residues. CDR3 residues: CASSDDRYEQYF. The CDR3 DNA reads as TGTGCCAGCAGCGATGACAGGTACGAGCAGTACTTC.

The chain links TRBV11-3 to TRBJ2-3; 10 bases agree with TRBD1. The CDR3 loop spans 17 amino acids. Germline V CDR1 and CDR2: SGHNT, YENEEA. The J segment lost 1 base and the V segment lost 6 bases, leaving 10 bases of the junction unmatched. CDR3: CASSYGTGTGGTDTQYF. Written as DNA, the CDR3 is TGTGCCAGCAGTTACGGGACCGGGACAGGGGGCACAGATACGCAGTATTTT.

The V call is TRBV25-1, the J call TRBJ1-3; 9 positions agree with TRBD1. V lost 4 bases, J lost 0 bases, and 1 base stayed unmatched. Looked up from germline, CDR1 is MGHDK and CDR2 is SYGVNS. The CDR3 totals 15 residues. CDR3 bases: TGTGCCAGCAGTGCGGGACAGGGCTCTGGAAACACCATATATTTT. This codes for CASSAGQGSGNTIYF.

In this sample, this clonotype turned up a few times. This chain links TRBV5-1 with TRBJ2-7; D may be TRBD1 (6 bases). CDR1 and CDR2 (germline): SGHRS, YFSETQ. Trimming removed 2 bases at V and 3 bases at J, with 12 bases between. CDR3 length: 14 residues. This chain's CDR3 is CASSFTGQNYEQYF. CDR3 in DNA: TGCGCCAGCAGCTTTACGGGACAAAACTACGAGCAGTACTTC. The variable domain in full, completed from reference TRBV5-1 and TRBJ2-7, reads KAGVTQTPRYLIKTRGQQVTLSCSPISGHRSVSWYQQTPGQGLQFLFEYFSETQRNKGNFPGRFSGRQFSNSRSEMNVSTLELGDSALYLCASSFTGQNYEQYFGPGTRLTVT.

This chain connects TRBV27 to TRBJ2-7, with TRBD2 as a possible D gene (6 bases). The CDR3 contains 13 residues. Germline CDR1 is MNHEY and CDR2 is SMNVEV (reference sequence). V gave up 2 bases and J gave up 5 bases, with 10 bases separating them. The CDR3 loop is CASSLRGRHEQYF. The CDR3 DNA reads TGTGCCAGCAGTTTACGGGGGAGGCACGAGCAGTACTTC.

V is TRBV28 and J is TRBJ2-3, with 7 bases matching TRBD2. V was clipped by 6 bases and J by 2 bases; unmatched bases: 11. In germline, CDR1 is MDHEN, CDR2 SYDVKM. The CDR3 has 16 amino acids. CDR3 amino acids: CASSPLVQRDTDTQYF. The CDR3 DNA is TGTGCCAGCAGCCCTTTGGTCCAGCGGGACACAGATACGCAGTATTTT.

The chain recombines TRBV9 with TRBJ2-1; D uncertain. Germline CDR1 reads SGDLS; CDR2 reads YYNGEE. Trimming cost V 3 bases and J 0 bases, with 13 bases left between them. CDR3 length: 16 residues. Written as DNA, the CDR3 is TGTGCCAGCAGCGCTCCAACTGGAAGCTCCTACAATGAGCAGTTCTTC. Its translation: CASSAPTGSSYNEQFF.

This clonotype has just a few counts. The chain combines TRBV29-1 with TRBJ2-1; D call uncertain. The germline V gene encodes CDR1 SQVTM and CDR2 ANQGSEA. The CDR3 runs 11 residues. V was clipped by 4 bases and J by 5 bases, with 6 bases between them. The CDR3 loop reads CSVGADNEQFF. DNA of the CDR3: TGCAGCGTTGGGGCAGACAATGAGCAGTTCTTC.

V gene TRBV12-3 or TRBV12-4 combines with J gene TRBJ2-3; no firm D call. V was shortened by 7 bases and J by 13 bases, with 18 bases between the two germline ends. This CDR3 comprises 12 residues. The CDR3 region has the DNA TGTGCCAGCACTCTCCAGGCAGATGTGGAGTATTTT. It specifies CASTLQADVEYF.

The chain employs TRBV20-1 and TRBJ2-2; D is unclear. V gave up 0 bases and J gave up 8 bases, with 4 bases separating them. This CDR3 has 11 amino acids. The germline V gene encodes CDR1 DFQATT and CDR2 SNEGSKA (reference sequence). CDR3 region: CSARELGELFF. DNA for the CDR3: TGCAGTGCTAGAGAACTGGGGGAGCTGTTTTTT.

This clonotype was picked up a small number of times. The CDR3 nucleotides read TGTGCCAGCAGCTTAGGATGGGCTAGCTCGTATTTT. This translates into CASSLGWASSYF. The gene calls are TRBV11-2 and TRBJ2-3, with a tentative D call TRBD2 (5 bases). Germline V gene lookup returns CDR1 SGHAT and CDR2 FQNNGV. There are 12 residues in the CDR3. Between the trimmed V and J ends, which lost 1 base and 14 bases, there was a span of 13 bases.

The genes are TRBV18 and TRBJ1-4; TRBD1 aligns across 8 bases. Germline loops: CDR1 KGHSH, CDR2 LQKENI. J gave up 1 base and V 3 bases, and 4 bases lay outside the gene matches. CDR3 length equals 16 residues. CDR3 nucleotide sequence: TGTGCCAGCTCACCGGAACAGGGGGGAACTAATGAAAAACTGTTTTTT. Its protein product is CASSPEQGGTNEKLFF. Full variable domain (outside the CDR3, taken from reference TRBV18 and TRBJ1-4): NAGVMQNPRHLVRRRGQEARLRCSPMKGHSHVYWYRQLPEEGLKFMVYLQKENIIDESGMPKERFSAEFPKEGPSILRIQQVVRGDSAAYFCASSPEQGGTNEKLFFGSGTQLSVL.

There are a few counts of this clonotype. This chain connects TRBV15 to TRBJ2-7; possibly TRBD1 for D (6 bases). CDR1 and CDR2 from the germline V gene are LNHNV and YYDKDF (reference sequence). There are 15 residues in the CDR3. V was trimmed by 3 bases and J by 0 bases, leaving 12 bases between them. For the CDR3, the DNA is TGTGCCACCAGCAGGTCAATGGACAGCTCCTACGAGCAGTACTTC. It is translated as CATSRSMDSSYEQYF.

V usage is TRBV6-1 and J usage is TRBJ2-3; D tentatively fits TRBD1 or TRBD2 (5 bases each). Trimming cost V 7 bases and J 4 bases, with 18 bases left between them. Germline-derived CDR1 and CDR2 are MNHNS and SASEGT. The CDR3 consists of 15 residues. The CDR3 loop reads CASTRFGQGADTQYF. DNA for the CDR3: TGTGCCAGCACGAGGTTTGGGCAGGGAGCAGATACGCAGTATTTT.

Many counts were recorded for this clonotype. The V and J genes are TRBV27 and TRBJ2-1; D remains ambiguous. The J call may be faulty, since TRBJ2-7 better matches the DNA end. CDR3 length equals 13 residues. Germline CDR1 reads MNHEY; CDR2 reads SMNVEV (reference sequence). This CDR3 reads CASSLGGYNEQYF. DNA of the CDR3: TGTGCCAGCAGTTTAGGTGGATACAATGAGCAGTACTTC.

The chain uses TRBV3-1 and TRBJ1-2; possible D gene TRBD1, 5 bases. This CDR3 region has 14 residues. The germline V gene encodes CDR1 LGHDT and CDR2 YNNKEL (reference sequence). The ends were cut back, 7 bases at V and 1 base at J, with 13 bases in the middle. CDR3: CASNQGGINYGYTF. CDR3 in DNA: TGTGCCAGCAATCAGGGAGGGATTAACTATGGCTACACCTTC.

This clonotype was seen many times. V is TRBV12-3 or TRBV12-4 and J is TRBJ2-1; the D call may be TRBD1 or TRBD2 (5 bases each). The CDR3 runs 14 residues. The V gene lost 2 bases and the J gene lost 9 bases, with 14 bases spanning the gap. CDR3: CASSLSQGRGEQFF. CDR3 coding DNA: TGTGCCAGCAGTTTAAGTCAGGGTCGGGGTGAGCAGTTCTTC.

The sample holds a few counts of this clonotype. The chain joins TRBV10-3 to TRBJ2-1; the match to TRBD2 covers 8 bases. The junction had 4 bases not matched to a gene; V was cut back by 0 bases and J by 3 bases. The CDR3 consists of 16 residues. Germline values: CDR1 ENHRY, CDR2 SYGVKD. CDR3 bases: TGTGCCATCAGTGAGTCTAGCGGGGCCGACTACAATGAGCAGTTCTTC. Translating it yields CAISESSGADYNEQFF.

The chain joins TRBV11-2 to TRBJ2-2; 9 nucleotides agree with TRBD2. CDR1 is SGHAT and CDR2 is FQNNGV in the germline V gene. Trimming cost V 3 bases and J 7 bases; bases outside gene matches: 9. The CDR3 totals 16 residues. CDR3 protein: CASSFLGGLAFGELFF. In nucleotides, the CDR3 is TGTGCCAGCAGCTTTCTGGGCGGACTAGCGTTCGGGGAGCTGTTTTTT. Variable domain in full (rest from reference TRBV11-2 and TRBJ2-2): EAGVAQSPRYKIIEKRQSVAFWCNPISGHATLYWYQQILGQGPKLLIQFQNNGVVDDSQLPKDRFSAERLKGVDSTLKIQPAKLEDSAVYLCASSFLGGLAFGELFFGEGSRLTVL.

Note on this clonotype: This may be a read error: a much more frequent sequence differs by one nucleotide. This chain connects TRBV6-5 to TRBJ2-7, with 8 bases fitting TRBD2. The CDR3 is 14 residues long. The germline V gene has CDR1 MNHEY and CDR2 SVGAGI. In DNA form, the CDR3 reads TGTGCCAGTTCACAAGGGACTAGAGCATACGAGCGGTACTTC. Encoded protein: CASSQGTRAYERYF.

The chain links TRBV28 to TRBJ1-4; D unclear. Germline V gene sequence: CDR1 MDHEN, CDR2 SYDVKM. Trimming shortened V by 2 bases and J by 7 bases, and 14 bases separated the two germline ends. The CDR3 length is 15 residues. The CDR3 loop is CASSLKDRIGEKLFF. CDR3 nucleotides: TGTGCCAGCAGTTTAAAGGACCGGATCGGTGAAAAACTGTTTTTT.

This clonotype came up a few times. The CDR3 spells CATRAPQGNEQFF. The CDR3 DNA is TGTGCCACCCGGGCCCCGCAGGGCAATGAGCAGTTCTTC. The chain employs TRBV10-3 and TRBJ2-1; D might be TRBD1 (5 bases). V lost 10 bases and J 6 bases, leaving 16 bases between the germline ends. The CDR3 runs 13 residues. CDR1 and CDR2 (germline): ENHRY, SYGVKD.